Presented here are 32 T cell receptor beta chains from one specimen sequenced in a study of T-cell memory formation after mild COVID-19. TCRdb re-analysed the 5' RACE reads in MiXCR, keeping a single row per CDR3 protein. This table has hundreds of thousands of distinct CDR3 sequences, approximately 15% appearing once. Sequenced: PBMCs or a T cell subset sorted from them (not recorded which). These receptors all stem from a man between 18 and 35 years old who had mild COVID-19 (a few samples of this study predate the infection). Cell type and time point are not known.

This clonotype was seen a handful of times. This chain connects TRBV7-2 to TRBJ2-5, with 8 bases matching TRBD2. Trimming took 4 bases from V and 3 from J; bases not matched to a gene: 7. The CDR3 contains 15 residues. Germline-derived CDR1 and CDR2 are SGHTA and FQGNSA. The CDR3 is CASSWERGWKETQYF. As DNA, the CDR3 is TGTGCCAGCAGCTGGGAGCGGGGGTGGAAAGAGACCCAGTACTTC. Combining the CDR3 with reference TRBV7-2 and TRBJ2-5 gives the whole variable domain GAGVSQSPSNKVTEKGKDVELRCDPISGHTALYWYRQSLGQGLEFLIYFQGNSAPDKSGLPSDRFSAERTGGSVSTLTIQRTQQEDSAVYLCASSWERGWKETQYFGPGTRLLVL.

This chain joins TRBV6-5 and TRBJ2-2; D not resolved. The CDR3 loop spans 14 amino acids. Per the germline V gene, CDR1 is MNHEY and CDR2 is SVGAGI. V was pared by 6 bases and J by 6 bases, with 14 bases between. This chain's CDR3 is CASRDPNGAGELFF. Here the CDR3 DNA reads TGTGCCAGCAGGGACCCAAATGGGGCCGGGGAGCTGTTTTTT.

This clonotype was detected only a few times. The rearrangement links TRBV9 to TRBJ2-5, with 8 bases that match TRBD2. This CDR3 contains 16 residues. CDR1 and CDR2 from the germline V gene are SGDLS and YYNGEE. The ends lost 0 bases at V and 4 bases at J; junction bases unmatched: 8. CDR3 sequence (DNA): TGTGCCAGCAGCGTAGGCCTGACTAGCGTAGGAGAGACCCAGTACTTC. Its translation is CASSVGLTSVGETQYF.

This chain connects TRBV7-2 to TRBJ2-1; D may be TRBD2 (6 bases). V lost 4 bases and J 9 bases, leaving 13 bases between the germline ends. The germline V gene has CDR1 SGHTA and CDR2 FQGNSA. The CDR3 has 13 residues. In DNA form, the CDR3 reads TGTGCCAGCAGCTATCCAATCGGGGGTGAGCAGTTCTTC. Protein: CASSYPIGGEQFF.

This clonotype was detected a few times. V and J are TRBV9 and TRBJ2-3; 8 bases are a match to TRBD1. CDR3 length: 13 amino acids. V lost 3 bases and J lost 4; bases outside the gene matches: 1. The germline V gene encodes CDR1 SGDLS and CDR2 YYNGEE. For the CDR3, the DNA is TGTGCCAGCAGCGGGACAGGGCCAGATACGCAGTATTTT. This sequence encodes CASSGTGPDTQYF. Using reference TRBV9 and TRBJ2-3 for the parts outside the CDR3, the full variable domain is DSGVTQTPKHLITATGQRVTLRCSPRSGDLSVYWYQQSLDQGLQFLIQYYNGEERAKGNILERFSAQQFPDLHSELNLSSLELGDSALYFCASSGTGPDTQYFGPGTRLTVL.

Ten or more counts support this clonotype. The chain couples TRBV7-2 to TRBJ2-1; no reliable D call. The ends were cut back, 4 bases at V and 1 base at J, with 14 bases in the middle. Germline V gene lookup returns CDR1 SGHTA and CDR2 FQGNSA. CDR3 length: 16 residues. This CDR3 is CASSSLVRVSYNEQFF. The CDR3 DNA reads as TGTGCCAGCAGCTCTTTGGTGCGCGTGTCCTACAATGAGCAGTTCTTC.

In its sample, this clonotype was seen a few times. The CDR3 nucleotides read TGTGCCATATCCGCTGACAGGACCAGATACATTCAGTACTTC. Amino acids: CAISADRTRYIQYF. V is TRBV2 and J is TRBJ2-4; TRBD1 is a possible D gene (6 bases). Germline lookup yields CDR1 SNHLY and CDR2 FYNNEI. Between the trimmed V and J ends, which lost 10 bases and 8 bases, there was a span of 21 bases. The CDR3 is 14 residues long. Complete variable domain (other parts from reference TRBV2 and TRBJ2-4): EPEVTQTPSHQVTQMGQEVILRCVPISNHLYFYWYRQILGQKVEFLVSFYNNEISEKSEIFDDQFSVERPDGSNFTLKIRSTKLEDSAMYFCAISADRTRYIQYFGAGTRLSVL.

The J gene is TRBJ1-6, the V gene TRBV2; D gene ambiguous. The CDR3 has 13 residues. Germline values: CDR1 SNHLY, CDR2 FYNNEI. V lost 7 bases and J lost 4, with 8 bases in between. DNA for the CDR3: TGTGCCAGCAAGCCGGAGTATAATTCACCCCTCCACTTT. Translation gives CASKPEYNSPLHF.

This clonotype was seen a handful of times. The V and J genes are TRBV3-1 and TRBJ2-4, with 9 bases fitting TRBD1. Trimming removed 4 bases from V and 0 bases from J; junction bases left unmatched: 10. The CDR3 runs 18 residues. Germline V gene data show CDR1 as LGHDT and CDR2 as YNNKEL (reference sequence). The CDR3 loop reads CASSPGQGSLIAKNIQYF. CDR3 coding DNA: TGTGCCAGCAGCCCCGGACAGGGGTCCCTCATAGCCAAAAACATTCAGTACTTC.

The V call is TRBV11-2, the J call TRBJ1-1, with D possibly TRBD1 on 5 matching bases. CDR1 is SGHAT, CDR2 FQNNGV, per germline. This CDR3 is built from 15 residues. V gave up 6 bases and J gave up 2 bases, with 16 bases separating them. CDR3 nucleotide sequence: TGTGCCAGCAGGACGCCGGGACGAGGTAACACTGAAGCTTTCTTT. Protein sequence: CASRTPGRGNTEAFF.

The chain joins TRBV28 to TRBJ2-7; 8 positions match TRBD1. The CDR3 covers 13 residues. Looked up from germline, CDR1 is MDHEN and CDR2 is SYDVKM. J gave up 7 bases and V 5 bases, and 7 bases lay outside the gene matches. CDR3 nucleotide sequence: TGTGCCAGCAGTCCCGGGACAGGCCGGGAGCAGTACGTC. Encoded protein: CASSPGTGREQYV.

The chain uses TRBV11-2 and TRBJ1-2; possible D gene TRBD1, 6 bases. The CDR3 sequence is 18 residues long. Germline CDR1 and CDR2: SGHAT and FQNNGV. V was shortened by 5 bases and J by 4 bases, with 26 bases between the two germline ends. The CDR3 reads CASSPTSRGHQRAYGYTF. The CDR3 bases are TGTGCCAGCAGCCCCACTTCTCGGGGACACCAACGTGCCTATGGCTACACCTTC.

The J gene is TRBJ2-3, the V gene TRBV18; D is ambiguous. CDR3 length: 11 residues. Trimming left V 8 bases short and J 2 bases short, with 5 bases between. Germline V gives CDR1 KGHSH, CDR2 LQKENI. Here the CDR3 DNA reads TGTGCCAGCCTAAACACAGATACGCAGTATTTT. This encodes CASLNTDTQYF. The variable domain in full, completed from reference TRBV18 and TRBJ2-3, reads NAGVMQNPRHLVRRRGQEARLRCSPMKGHSHVYWYRQLPEEGLKFMVYLQKENIIDESGMPKERFSAEFPKEGPSILRIQQVVRGDSAAYFCASLNTDTQYFGPGTRLTVL.

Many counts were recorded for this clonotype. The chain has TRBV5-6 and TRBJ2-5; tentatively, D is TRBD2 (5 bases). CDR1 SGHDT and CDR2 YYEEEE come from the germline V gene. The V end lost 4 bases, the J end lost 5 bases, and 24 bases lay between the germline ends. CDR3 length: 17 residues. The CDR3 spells CASSAVKAWSWEETQYF. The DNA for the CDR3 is TGTGCCAGCAGCGCGGTCAAGGCATGGTCCTGGGAGGAGACCCAGTACTTC.

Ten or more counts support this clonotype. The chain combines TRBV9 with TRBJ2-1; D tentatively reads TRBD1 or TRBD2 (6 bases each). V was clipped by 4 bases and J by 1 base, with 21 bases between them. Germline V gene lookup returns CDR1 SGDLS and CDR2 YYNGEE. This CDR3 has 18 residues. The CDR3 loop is CASSPRGGTRDSYNEQFF. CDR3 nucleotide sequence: TGTGCCAGCAGCCCCCGAGGGGGGACACGAGATTCCTACAATGAGCAGTTCTTC.

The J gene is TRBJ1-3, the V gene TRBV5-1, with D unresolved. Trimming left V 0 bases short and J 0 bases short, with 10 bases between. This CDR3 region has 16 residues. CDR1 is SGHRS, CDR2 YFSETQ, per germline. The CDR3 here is CASSLAGGSSGNTIYF. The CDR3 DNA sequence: TGCGCCAGCAGCTTGGCCGGAGGGAGCTCTGGAAACACCATATATTTT.

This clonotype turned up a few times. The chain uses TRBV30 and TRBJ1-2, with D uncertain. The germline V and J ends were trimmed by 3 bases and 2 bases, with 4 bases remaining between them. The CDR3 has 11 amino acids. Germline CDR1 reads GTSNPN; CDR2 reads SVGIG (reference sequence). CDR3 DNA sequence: TGTGCCTGGAGCTCGAACTATGGCTACACCTTC. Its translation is CAWSSNYGYTF.

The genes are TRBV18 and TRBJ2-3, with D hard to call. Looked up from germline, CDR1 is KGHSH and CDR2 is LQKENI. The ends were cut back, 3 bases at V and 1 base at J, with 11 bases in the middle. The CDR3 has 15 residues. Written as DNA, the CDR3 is TGTGCCAGCTCACCGGTCGGGCAGGGCACAGATACGCAGTATTTT. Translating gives CASSPVGQGTDTQYF.

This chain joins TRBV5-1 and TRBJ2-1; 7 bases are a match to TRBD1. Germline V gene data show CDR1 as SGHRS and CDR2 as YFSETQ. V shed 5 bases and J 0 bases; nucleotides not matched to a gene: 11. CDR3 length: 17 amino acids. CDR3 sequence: CASSPGQTLISYNEQFF. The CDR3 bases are TGCGCCAGCAGTCCGGGACAGACTCTGATCTCCTACAATGAGCAGTTCTTC.

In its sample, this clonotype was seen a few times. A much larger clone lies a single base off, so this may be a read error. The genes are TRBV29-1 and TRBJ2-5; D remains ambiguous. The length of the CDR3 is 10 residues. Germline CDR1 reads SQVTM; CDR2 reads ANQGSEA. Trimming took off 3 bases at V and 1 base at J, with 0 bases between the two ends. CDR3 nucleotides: TGCAGCGTTGACCAAGAGACCCAGTACTTC. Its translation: CSVDQETQYF.

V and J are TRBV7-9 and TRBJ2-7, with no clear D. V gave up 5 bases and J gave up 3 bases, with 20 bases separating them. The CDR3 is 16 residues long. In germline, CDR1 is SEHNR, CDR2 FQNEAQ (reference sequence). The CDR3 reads CASSGSGLGAYYEQYF. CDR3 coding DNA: TGTGCCAGCAGCGGATCTGGCCTCGGAGCTTACTACGAGCAGTACTTC.

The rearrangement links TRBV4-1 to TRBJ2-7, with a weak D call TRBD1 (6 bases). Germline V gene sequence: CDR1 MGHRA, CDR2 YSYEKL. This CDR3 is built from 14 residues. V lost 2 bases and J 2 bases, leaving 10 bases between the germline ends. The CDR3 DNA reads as TGCGCCAGCAGCCAAATGCGGACAGCCTACGAGCAGTACTTC. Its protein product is CASSQMRTAYEQYF.

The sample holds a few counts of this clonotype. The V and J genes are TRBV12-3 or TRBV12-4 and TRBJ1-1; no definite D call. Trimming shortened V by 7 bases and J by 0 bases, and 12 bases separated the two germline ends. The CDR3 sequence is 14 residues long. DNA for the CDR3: TGTGCCAGCATCCACCCGAGGGTGAACACTGAAGCTTTCTTT. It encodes CASIHPRVNTEAFF.

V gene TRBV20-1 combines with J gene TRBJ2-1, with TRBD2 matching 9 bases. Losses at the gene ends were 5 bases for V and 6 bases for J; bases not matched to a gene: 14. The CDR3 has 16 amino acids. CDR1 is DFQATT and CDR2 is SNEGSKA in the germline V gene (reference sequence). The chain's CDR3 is CSAPRAGTSWGNEQFF. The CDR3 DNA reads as TGCAGTGCTCCACGAGCGGGGACTAGCTGGGGCAATGAGCAGTTCTTC.

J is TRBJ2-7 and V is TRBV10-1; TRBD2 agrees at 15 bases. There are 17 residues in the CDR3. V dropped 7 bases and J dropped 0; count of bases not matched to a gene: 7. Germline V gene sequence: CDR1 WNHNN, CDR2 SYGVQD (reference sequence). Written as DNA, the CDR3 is TGCGCCAGCATGGGGACTAGCGGGGGGCCAAGCTCCTACGAGCAGTACTTC. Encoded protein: CASMGTSGGPSSYEQYF.

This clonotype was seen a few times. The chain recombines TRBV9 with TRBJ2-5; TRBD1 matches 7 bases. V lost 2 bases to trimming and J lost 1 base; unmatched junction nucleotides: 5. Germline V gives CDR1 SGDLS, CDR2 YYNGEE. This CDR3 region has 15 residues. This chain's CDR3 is CASSVKDRAQETQYF. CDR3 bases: TGTGCCAGCAGCGTGAAAGACAGGGCCCAAGAGACCCAGTACTTC.

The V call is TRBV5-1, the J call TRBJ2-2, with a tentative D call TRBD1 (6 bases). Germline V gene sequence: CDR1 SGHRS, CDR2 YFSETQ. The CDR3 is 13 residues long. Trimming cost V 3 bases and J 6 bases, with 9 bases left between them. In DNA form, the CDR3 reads TGCGCCAGCAGCTACGGACAGCCCGGGGAGCTGTTTTTT. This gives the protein CASSYGQPGELFF.

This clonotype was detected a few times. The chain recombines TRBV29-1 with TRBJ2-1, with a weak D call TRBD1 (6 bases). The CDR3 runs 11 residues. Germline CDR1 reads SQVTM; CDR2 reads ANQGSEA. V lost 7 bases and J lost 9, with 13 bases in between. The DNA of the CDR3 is TGCAGCGCCTCTCAGGGGCGTGAGCAGTTCTTC. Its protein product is CSASQGREQFF.

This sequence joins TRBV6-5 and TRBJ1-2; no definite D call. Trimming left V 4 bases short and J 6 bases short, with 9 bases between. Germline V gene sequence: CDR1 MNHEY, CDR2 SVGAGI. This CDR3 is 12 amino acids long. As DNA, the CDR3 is TGTGCCAGCAGTTCGGGTAGACATGGCTACACCTTC. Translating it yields CASSSGRHGYTF.

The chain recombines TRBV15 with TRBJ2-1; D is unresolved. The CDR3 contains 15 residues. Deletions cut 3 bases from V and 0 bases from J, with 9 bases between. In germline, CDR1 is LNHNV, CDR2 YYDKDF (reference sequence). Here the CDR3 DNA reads TGTGCCACCAGCAGTGGGGTGAGCTCCTACAATGAGCAGTTCTTC. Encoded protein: CATSSGVSSYNEQFF. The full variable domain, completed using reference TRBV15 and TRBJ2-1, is DAMVIQNPRYQVTQFGKPVTLSCSQTLNHNVMYWYQQKSSQAPKLLFHYYDKDFNNEADTPDNFQSRRPNTSFCFLDIRSPGLGDTAMYLCATSSGVSSYNEQFFGPGTRLTVL.

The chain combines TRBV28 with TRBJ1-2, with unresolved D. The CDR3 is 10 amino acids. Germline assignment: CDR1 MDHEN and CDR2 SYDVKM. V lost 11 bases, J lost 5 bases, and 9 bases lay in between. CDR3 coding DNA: TGTGCCCTAGACAAATATGGCTACACCTTC. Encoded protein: CALDKYGYTF.

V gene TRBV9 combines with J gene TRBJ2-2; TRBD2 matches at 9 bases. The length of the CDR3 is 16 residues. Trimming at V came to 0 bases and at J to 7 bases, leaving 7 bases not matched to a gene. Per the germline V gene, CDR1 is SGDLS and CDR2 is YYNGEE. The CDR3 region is CASSVGASGDYGELFF. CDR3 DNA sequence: TGTGCCAGCAGCGTAGGGGCTAGCGGGGATTACGGGGAGCTGTTTTTT.